This T cell receptor beta chain was found in a study of cytotoxic CD8 clonotypes in ibrutinib-treated CLL. Profiled with immunoSEQ multiplex PCR; TCRdb holds only in-frame clones, not every one. The data contain around 150,000 clones, roughly 86% of them singletons. The CDR3 sequence is 13 residues long. The germline gives CDR1 MNHNS, CDR2 SASEGT. Trimming took off 7 bases at V and 6 bases at J, with 16 bases between the two ends. The clonotype originates from a human donor with chronic lymphocytic leukemia. The chain employs TRBV6-1 and TRBJ2-7, with D possibly being TRBD1 (6 bases). The specimen was PBMCs, collected after 12 months of ibrutinib treatment. The CDR3 DNA sequence: TGTGCCAGCAAAGGGGGAGTTGGAGGCGAGCAGTACTTC. Amino acid sequence: CASKGGVGGEQYF.